This T cell receptor beta chain emerged from a study of blood T cell repertoires in COVID-19 (dated by TCRdb to 2018 to 2020). A note on the overall study: Samples covering the acute and convalescent phases of COVID-19 were provided by collaborators in the United States, Italy and Spain. Where HLA class I and class II types were available, the types were taken from metadata supplied by the sample provider, not from assay-based typing. Samples were obtained from the ongoing ImmuneRACE study (first 160 participants) and from 1,254 subjects provided by 6 global collaborators. The repertoires were released in a freely available public database meant as a resource for research on the immune response to SARS-CoV-2. The prospective study material was composed of cDNA or gDNA derived from T cells, B-cell-depleted T cells, or PBMCs. Subjects who had been exposed to COVID-19, were actively infected with it, or had recovered from it provided the deeply sampled blood TCRbeta repertoires that made up the dataset. Nearly every sample came with metadata listing a de-identified subject ID, COVID-19 status, age in years and sex.

The CDR3 spans 14 residues, from the cysteine through the phenylalanine. CDR3 DNA only is kept here, 42 bases in frame from base 1. The germline V gene encodes CDR1 MNHEY and CDR2 SMNVEV (reference sequence). Unmatched junction bases come to 6, with V trimmed by 6 bases and J by 3 bases. As for this clone: No antigen is known for it. Base-call qualities are not available, and no considerably larger clone is one nucleotide away.

Each collaborating institution followed its own protocols to collect whole blood in K2EDTA tubes. For TCRbeta analysis, collaborators shipped samples as frozen whole blood, isolated PBMCs, or DNA extracted from either of those sample types. The immunoSEQ Assay, a bias-controlled multiplex PCR, was used to amplify TCRbeta CDR3 regions from genomic DNA. In the paper's pipeline: Nucleated cell counts per sample were estimated from amplification of reference gene primers within the assay. To quantify the absolute abundance of each unique TCRbeta CDR3 rearrangement, sequence reads were collapsed and filtered. For each sample, productive Simpson clonality was calculated by taking the square root of Simpson's diversity index across productive rearrangements. Not all clones reach the TCRdb copy of this immuneACCESS table, which keeps in-frame sequences only. Checked studies attribute under half of the gap to unresolved V genes and leave the rest unexplained. V and J calls and clone size come straight from that table; D and trimming were deduced from the DNA. The sample table lists under 150,000 clones, roughly 80% of them with a count of one. The top ten constitute about 1.5% of the sample.

Results the study describes overall, beyond this receptor: The quantity of clinical and demographic metadata differed by source and by participant and was supplied without curation.

The rearranged segments are TRBV27 and TRBJ2-7, and 9 bases in between align with TRBD1. The sequenced sample was peripheral blood. The clonotype originates from a man in his 60s with acute or convalescent COVID-19. The DNA sequence is TGTGCCAGCAGCGACACGACAGGGGGCTACGAGCAGTACTTC. The resulting protein is CASSDTTGGYEQYF.